This TCR beta chain came from a study of blood T cells in healthy people across ages (dated by TCRdb to 2013 to 2016). Describing the broader study: In model experiments, roughly one uniquely barcoded TCR beta cDNA molecule per two T cells was captured by template switching. Age-related changes in TCR beta repertoire diversity were measured in the study by deep sequencing normalized with unique cDNA molecular identifiers. Donors were grouped into four age groups: young (average roughly 15 years), middle-aged (less than 40), aged (around 66) and long-lived (around 82). To avoid experimental bias, donors of different ages were distributed randomly across sequencing lanes. Two additional independent replicas of 1 million unique cDNA reads from the same blood draw were analyzed for two donors (one aged 18 to 30 and one aged 80 or older).

Library construction relied on 5' RACE. Sequencing took place on an Illumina HiSeq 2500. A second PCR of about 6 to 11 cycles was performed with a sample-barcoded 5' primer and a J-beta primer mix. A unique molecular identifier was introduced onto each TCR beta cDNA molecule by a template-switch 5' adaptor carrying 12 random nucleotides. At least 2.5 million CDR3-containing paired-end reads were obtained from each sample. All of the RNA was converted into first-strand cDNA using the Mint cDNA synthesis kit, with a TRBC-specific oligonucleotide serving as the primer. Following uracil-DNA glycosylase treatment, a first 18-cycle PCR with universal primers M1SS and BC2_uni_R was performed on all cDNA. Regarding the original processing steps: Normalization of each sample was performed by random selection of 1 million high-quality reads, each carrying a distinct molecular identifier. Instead of being binned into consensus sequences, reads that shared molecular identifiers were thrown out. CDR3 identification, clonotype clustering and error correction used MiTCR with a Q25 quality threshold and the strictest error-elimination algorithm. A nonparametric unseen species model using Euler transformation provided a lower-bound estimate of total TCR beta diversity. Starting from the raw public reads, TCRdb applied fastp trimming at Q25, assembled clones with MiXCR and retained in-frame beta chains. Rows merge per CDR3 protein into single entries with the most common DNA and genes. The V and J calls here are based on TCRdb, not the publication. Present in this sample are 850,000 to 950,000 distinct CDR3 sequences, 29% of which were seen just once. 17% of the sample comes from the top ten.

The CDR3, cysteine through phenylalanine, is 15 amino acids long. Just CDR3 DNA is preserved here, 45 bases in frame from base 1. Trimming at the junction amounts to 1 base on V and 2 bases on J, and the germline ends lie 12 bases apart. The germline V gene sets CDR1 to SGHTA and CDR2 to FQGNSA. This clonotype has a count of ten or more. The target of this receptor is not known. No base quality values were provided; no much bigger clone lies one nucleotide off. The 39 donors, aged 6 to 90 years, were systemically healthy Caucasian individuals from Russia. Each donor gave about 9.2 milliliters of peripheral blood, drawn into EDTA-treated Vacutainer tubes. Ficoll-Paque density-gradient centrifugation was used to isolate PBMCs, with at least 6.5 million obtained per sample. Total RNA, at least 6 micrograms per sample, was extracted from PBMCs with Trizol reagent. Naive CD45RAhigh/CD27high T cell percentages were measured by flow cytometry on a PBMC aliquot from every donor.

General study outcomes and caveats: As age increased, observed TCR beta diversity per million T cells dropped in a roughly linear way, and a significant reduction was already evident by age about 40. Bulk unsorted PBMC profiling prevented conclusive comparison of naive and antigen-experienced compartments. There was a strong correlation between observed TCR beta diversity and the percentage of naive T cells measured by flow cytometry. The CMV infection status of donors was not known, potentially confounding age-related changes in expanded clonotypes. Estimates of total diversity from one million sequenced T cells were regarded as lower bounds and underestimates. Compared with the aged group, the long-lived group had more naive CD4+ T cells, fewer expanded clones and increased TCR diversity, a pattern suggesting age selection.

The clonotype was recovered from a woman older than 75 in good health. The sequencing input was blood. This sequence uses TRBV7-2 and TRBJ2-7; the D gene is perhaps TRBD2, from 6 matching bases. The CDR3 protein is CASSLGGGTPYEQYF. In nucleotide form, the sequence is TGTGCCAGCAGCTTAGGTGGGGGGACCCCCTACGAGCAGTACTTC.